Below are 12 T cell receptor beta chains sequenced from a single sample in a study of vaccination and CD4 T cells after COVID-19. These receptors have no known antigen. Treatment in this sample: roughly ten-day PBMC culture with coronavirus spike peptide pools or control peptides (ViraFEST assay). Sequenced with the Oncomine TCR Beta short-read assay was DNA taken from cultured CD4+ T cells. TCRdb fed the PCR reads into MiXCR, producing one record per CDR3 protein. The top ten clones hold approximately 10% of a sample with around 10,000 distinct CDR3 sequences, 69% of them seen once. The sample comprised CD4+ T cells from blood, cultured in vitro. The receptors here all came from a human donor who had recovered from COVID-19.

The chain uses TRBV7-9 and TRBJ2-1; D remains unclear. This CDR3 has 15 amino acids. Germline values: CDR1 SEHNR, CDR2 FQNEAQ (reference sequence). Trimming stripped 1 base from V and 1 base from J, with 8 bases between. The CDR3 here is CASSLVELSYNEQFF. CDR3 DNA: TGTGCCAGCAGCTTAGTGGAATTATCCTACAATGAGCAGTTCTTC.

The rearrangement joins TRBV19 to TRBJ1-2; 11 nucleotides match TRBD1. From germline, CDR1 is LNHDA and CDR2 SQIVND (reference sequence). After removal of 4 bases from V and 5 bases from J, the junction contained 6 bases not matched to a gene. The CDR3 loop spans 15 amino acids. CDR3 in amino acids: CASSTPGQGEYGYTF. In DNA, the CDR3 is TGTGCCAGTAGTACCCCGGGACAGGGGGAGTATGGCTACACCTTC.

This clonotype was seen only a few times. The chain carries TRBV2 and TRBJ1-1; 7 bases align to TRBD1. The CDR3 totals 15 residues. V shed 2 bases, J shed 5 bases, and the junction held 8 bases outside the gene matches. The germline V gene encodes CDR1 SNHLY and CDR2 FYNNEI. CDR3 nucleotide sequence: TGTGCCAGCAGTGAAACGGGCAGGGGGGAGACTGAAGCTTTCTTT. The encoded protein is CASSETGRGETEAFF.

This clonotype was observed a handful of times. The chain employs TRBV21-1 and TRBJ1-5; the table's TRBD1 call for D was not verified on the DNA. TRBV21-1 is a documented pseudogene. The CDR3 covers 16 residues. The CDR3 protein is CASSKGLPGVDQPQHF. CDR3 in DNA: TGTGCCAGCAGCAAAGGGCTCCCCGGGGTCGATCAGCCCCAGCATTTT.

The chain is built from TRBV6-1 and TRBJ2-2; TRBD2 might be the D (5 bases). CDR3 length: 15 residues. Germline values: CDR1 MNHNS, CDR2 SASEGT. V lost 4 bases and J lost 5, with 14 bases in between. This chain's CDR3 is CASSGGRMRTGELFF. DNA of the CDR3: TGTGCCAGCAGTGGAGGGAGAATGAGGACCGGGGAGCTGTTTTTT.

This clonotype was counted a few times. The chain uses TRBV6-5 and TRBJ1-1; 7 bases are shared with TRBD1. Looked up from germline, CDR1 is MNHEY and CDR2 is SVGAGI. The CDR3 is 14 amino acids. The V gene end was trimmed by 2 bases and the J gene end by 1 base; junction bases not matched to a gene: 1. CDR3 residues: CASSYDRANTEAFF. Here the CDR3 DNA reads TGTGCCAGCAGTTACGACAGGGCGAACACTGAAGCTTTCTTT.

This clonotype has a single count. This rearrangement joins TRBV12-5 to TRBJ1-1; no clear D. V was shortened by 0 bases and J by 6 bases, with 14 bases between the two germline ends. Germline V gives CDR1 LGHNT, CDR2 FRNRAP. This CDR3 contains 15 residues. CDR3 region: CASGLVTPDGAEAFF. CDR3 bases: TGTGCTAGTGGTTTGGTAACCCCGGATGGGGCTGAAGCTTTCTTT. The full variable domain, in which reference TRBV12-5 and TRBJ1-1 provide the parts outside the CDR3, is DARVTQTPRHKVTEMGQEVTMRCQPILGHNTVFWYRQTMMQGLELLAYFRNRAPLDDSGMPKDRFSAEMPDATLATLKIQPSEPRDSAVYFCASGLVTPDGAEAFFGQGTRLTVV.

This clonotype is categorized as medium-sized. The chain combines TRBV6-5 with TRBJ2-2; TRBD2 matches at 13 bases. The junction had 8 bases not matched to a gene; V was cut back by 0 bases and J by 4 bases. This CDR3 comprises 19 residues. The germline gives CDR1 MNHEY, CDR2 SVGAGI. The CDR3 nucleotides read TGTGCCAGCAGTTACTCGAGACTAGCGGGAGGACCCATCACCGGGGAGCTGTTTTTT. Translation: CASSYSRLAGGPITGELFF.

The chain recombines TRBV20-1 with TRBJ1-3; 8 bases are a match to TRBD1. Germline V gene lookup returns CDR1 DFQATT and CDR2 SNEGSKA (reference sequence). V lost 3 bases, J lost 3 bases, and 4 bases stayed unmatched. This CDR3 comprises 14 residues. The chain's CDR3 is CSARTQGGGNTIYF. The CDR3 DNA reads as TGCAGTGCTAGGACACAGGGGGGTGGAAACACCATATATTTT.

The chain is built from TRBV2 and TRBJ1-5; 9 bases are a match to TRBD1. This CDR3 comprises 15 residues. The junction had 5 bases not matched to a gene; V was cut back by 3 bases and J by 5 bases. The germline gives CDR1 SNHLY, CDR2 FYNNEI. This CDR3 reads CASSEETGGDQPQHF. CDR3 coding DNA: TGTGCCAGCAGTGAGGAGACAGGGGGGGATCAGCCCCAGCATTTT.

The chain uses TRBV5-1 and TRBJ2-1; D perhaps matches TRBD2 (6 bases). CDR3 size: 16 residues. From germline, CDR1 is SGHRS and CDR2 YFSETQ. Trimming took off 3 bases at V and 8 bases at J, with 21 bases between the two ends. CDR3 protein: CASSWMGGQAGHEQFF. CDR3 nucleotide sequence: TGCGCCAGCAGCTGGATGGGCGGGCAAGCGGGCCATGAGCAGTTCTTC.

V usage is TRBV20-1 and J usage is TRBJ2-3; perhaps D is TRBD1 or TRBD2 (5 bases each). The length of the CDR3 is 14 residues. Germline-derived CDR1 and CDR2 are DFQATT and SNEGSKA (reference sequence). Trimming removed 6 bases from V and 1 base from J, with 14 bases in between. Written as DNA, the CDR3 is TGCAGTGCCCCTTGGGGGAGCGGCACAGATACGCAGTATTTT. It specifies CSAPWGSGTDTQYF.